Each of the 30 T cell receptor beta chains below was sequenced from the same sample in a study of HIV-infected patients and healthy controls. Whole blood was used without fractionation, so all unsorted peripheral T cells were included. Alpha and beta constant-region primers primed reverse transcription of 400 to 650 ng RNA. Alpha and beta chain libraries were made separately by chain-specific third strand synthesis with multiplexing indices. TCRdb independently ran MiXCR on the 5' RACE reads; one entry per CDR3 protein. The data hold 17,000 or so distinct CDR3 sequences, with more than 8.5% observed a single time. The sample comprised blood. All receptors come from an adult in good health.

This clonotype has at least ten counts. The CDR3 is CSARDITGYNQPQHF. The CDR3 DNA sequence: TGCAGTGCTAGAGATATAACAGGATACAATCAGCCCCAGCATTTT. The chain recombines TRBV20-1 with TRBJ1-5; maybe TRBD1 (5 bases). The CDR3 totals 15 residues. Germline CDR1 and CDR2: DFQATT and SNEGSKA (reference sequence). Trimming pared 0 bases from V and 3 bases from J, leaving 12 bases between.

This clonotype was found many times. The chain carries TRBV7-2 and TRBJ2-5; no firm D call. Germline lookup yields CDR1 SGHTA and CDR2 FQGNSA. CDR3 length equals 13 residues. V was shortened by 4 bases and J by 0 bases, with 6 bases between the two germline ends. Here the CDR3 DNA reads TGTGCCAGCAGCTCGCCCAACCAAGAGACCCAGTACTTC. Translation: CASSSPNQETQYF.

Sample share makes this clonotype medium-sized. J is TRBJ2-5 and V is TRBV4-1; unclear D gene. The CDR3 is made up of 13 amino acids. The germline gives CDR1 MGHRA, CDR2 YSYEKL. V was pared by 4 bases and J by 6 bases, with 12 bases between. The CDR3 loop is CASSPVVGKTQYF. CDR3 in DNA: TGCGCCAGCAGCCCAGTAGTGGGGAAGACCCAGTACTTC.

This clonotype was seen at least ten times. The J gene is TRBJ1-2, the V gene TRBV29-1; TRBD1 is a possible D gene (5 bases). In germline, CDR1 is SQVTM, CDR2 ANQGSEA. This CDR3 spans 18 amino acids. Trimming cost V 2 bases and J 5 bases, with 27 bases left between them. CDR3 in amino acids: CSVELSPQGRDDTYGYTF. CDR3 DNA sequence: TGCAGCGTTGAACTGTCCCCCCAGGGCAGGGACGACACTTATGGCTACACCTTC.

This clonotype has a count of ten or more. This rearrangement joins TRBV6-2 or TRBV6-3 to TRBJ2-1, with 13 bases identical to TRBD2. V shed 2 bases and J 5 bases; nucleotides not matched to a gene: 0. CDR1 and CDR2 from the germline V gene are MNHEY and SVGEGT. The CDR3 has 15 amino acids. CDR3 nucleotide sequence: TGTGCCAGCAGTTACGGGACTAGCGGGAACAATGAGCAGTTCTTC. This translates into CASSYGTSGNNEQFF.

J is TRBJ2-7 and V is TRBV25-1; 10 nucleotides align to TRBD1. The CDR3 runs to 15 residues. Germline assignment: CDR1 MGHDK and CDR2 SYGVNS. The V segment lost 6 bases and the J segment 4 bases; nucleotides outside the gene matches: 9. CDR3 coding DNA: TGTGCCAGCAGGGGGACCGGGGACAGGGGTTACGAGCAGTACTTC. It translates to CASRGTGDRGYEQYF.

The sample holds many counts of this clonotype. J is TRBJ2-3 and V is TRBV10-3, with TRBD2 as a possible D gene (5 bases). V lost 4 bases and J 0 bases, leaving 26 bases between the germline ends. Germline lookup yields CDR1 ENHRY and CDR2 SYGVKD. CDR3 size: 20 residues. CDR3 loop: CAISGVVSREPTLSTDTQYF. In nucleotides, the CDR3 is TGTGCCATCAGTGGAGTCGTCTCTCGGGAACCGACCCTAAGCACAGATACGCAGTATTTT.

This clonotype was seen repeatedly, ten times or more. CDR3 loop: CASSPGQNTEAFF. CDR3 bases: TGTGCCAGCAGCCCCGGACAGAACACTGAAGCTTTCTTT. The V and J genes are TRBV6-2 or TRBV6-3 and TRBJ1-1; D might be TRBD1 (5 bases). The CDR3 has 13 residues. Germline loops: CDR1 MNHEY, CDR2 SVGEGT. Between the trimmed V and J ends, which lost 6 bases and 1 base, there was a span of 9 bases.

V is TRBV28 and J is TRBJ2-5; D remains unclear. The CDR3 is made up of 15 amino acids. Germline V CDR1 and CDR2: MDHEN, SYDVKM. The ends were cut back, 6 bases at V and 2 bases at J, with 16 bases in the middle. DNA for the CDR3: TGTGCCAGCAGCCCGCCGACGGCTGCGCAAGAGACCCAGTACTTC. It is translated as CASSPPTAAQETQYF.

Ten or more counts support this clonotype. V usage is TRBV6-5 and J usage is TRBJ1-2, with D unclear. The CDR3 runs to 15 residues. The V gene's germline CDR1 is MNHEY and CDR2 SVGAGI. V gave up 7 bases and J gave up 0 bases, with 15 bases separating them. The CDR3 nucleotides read TGTGCCAGCACCAGAACCGGTGGAACTAACTATGGCTACACCTTC. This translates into CASTRTGGTNYGYTF.

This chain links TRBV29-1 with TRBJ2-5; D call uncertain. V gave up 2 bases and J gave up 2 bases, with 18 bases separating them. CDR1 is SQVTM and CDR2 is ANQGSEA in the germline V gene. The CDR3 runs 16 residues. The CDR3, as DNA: TGCAGCGTTGAATCTCATGCTCGGGCCCCTCAAGAGACCCAGTACTTC. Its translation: CSVESHARAPQETQYF.

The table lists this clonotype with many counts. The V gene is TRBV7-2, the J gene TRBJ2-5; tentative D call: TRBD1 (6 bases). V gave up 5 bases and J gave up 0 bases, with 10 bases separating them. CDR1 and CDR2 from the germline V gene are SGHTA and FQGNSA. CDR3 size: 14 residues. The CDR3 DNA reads TGTGCCAGCAGCCCCTGGACAGACCAAGAGACCCAGTACTTC. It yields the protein CASSPWTDQETQYF. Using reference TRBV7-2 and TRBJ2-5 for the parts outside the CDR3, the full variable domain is GAGVSQSPSNKVTEKGKDVELRCDPISGHTALYWYRQSLGQGLEFLIYFQGNSAPDKSGLPSDRFSAERTGGSVSTLTIQRTQQEDSAVYLCASSPWTDQETQYFGPGTRLLVL.

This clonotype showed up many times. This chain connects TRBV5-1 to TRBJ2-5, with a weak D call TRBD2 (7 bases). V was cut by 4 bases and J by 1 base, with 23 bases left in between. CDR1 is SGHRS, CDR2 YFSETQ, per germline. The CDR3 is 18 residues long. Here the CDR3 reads CASSSGTGTSPFQETQYF. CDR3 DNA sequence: TGCGCCAGCAGCAGCGGGACCGGGACATCACCATTCCAAGAGACCCAGTACTTC.

The CDR3 is CASTTGGTQPQHF. CDR3 bases: TGTGCCAGTACGACAGGGGGGACTCAGCCCCAGCATTTT. V gene TRBV19 combines with J gene TRBJ1-5; 9 bases map to TRBD1. The ends lost 7 bases at V and 6 bases at J; junction bases unmatched: 4. CDR1 LNHDA and CDR2 SQIVND come from the germline V gene (reference sequence). This CDR3 is 13 amino acids long.

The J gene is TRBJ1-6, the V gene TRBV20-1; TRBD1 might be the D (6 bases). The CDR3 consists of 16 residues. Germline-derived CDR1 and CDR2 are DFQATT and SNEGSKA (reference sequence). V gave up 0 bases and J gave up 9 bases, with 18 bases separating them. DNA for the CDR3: TGCAGTGCTAGAGACCCCCGGTCGGGGGCGAGTTCACCCCTCCACTTT. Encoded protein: CSARDPRSGASSPLHF.

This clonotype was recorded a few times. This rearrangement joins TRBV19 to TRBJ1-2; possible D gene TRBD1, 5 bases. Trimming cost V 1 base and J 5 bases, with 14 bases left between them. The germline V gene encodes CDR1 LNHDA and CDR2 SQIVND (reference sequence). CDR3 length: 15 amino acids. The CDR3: CASSIATGTDYGYTF. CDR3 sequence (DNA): TGTGCCAGTAGTATAGCCACCGGGACGGATTATGGCTACACCTTC.

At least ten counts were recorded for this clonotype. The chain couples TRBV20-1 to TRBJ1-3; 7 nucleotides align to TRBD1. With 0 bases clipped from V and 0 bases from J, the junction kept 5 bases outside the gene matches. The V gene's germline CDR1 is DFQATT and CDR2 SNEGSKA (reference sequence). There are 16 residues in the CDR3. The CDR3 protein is CSARDHGTDSGNTIYF. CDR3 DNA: TGCAGTGCTAGAGATCACGGGACAGACTCTGGAAACACCATATATTTT.

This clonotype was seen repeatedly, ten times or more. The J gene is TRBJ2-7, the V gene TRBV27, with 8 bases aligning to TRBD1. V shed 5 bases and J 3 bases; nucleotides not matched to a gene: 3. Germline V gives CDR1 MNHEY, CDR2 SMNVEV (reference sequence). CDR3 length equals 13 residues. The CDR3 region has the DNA TGTGCCAGCAGTACGGGACAGGTCTACGAGCAGTACTTC. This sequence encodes CASSTGQVYEQYF.

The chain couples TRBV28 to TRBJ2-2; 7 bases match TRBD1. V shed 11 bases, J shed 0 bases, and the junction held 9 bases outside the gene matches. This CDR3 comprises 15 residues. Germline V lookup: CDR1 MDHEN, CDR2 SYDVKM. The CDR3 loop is CARVGTDANTGELFF. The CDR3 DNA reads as TGTGCCCGCGTCGGGACAGACGCGAACACCGGGGAGCTGTTTTTT.

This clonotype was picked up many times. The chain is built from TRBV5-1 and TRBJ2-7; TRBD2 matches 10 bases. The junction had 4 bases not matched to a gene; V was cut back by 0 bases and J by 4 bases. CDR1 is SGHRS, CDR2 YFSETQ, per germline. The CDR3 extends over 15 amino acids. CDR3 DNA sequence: TGCGCCAGCAGCTTGGATCCTAGCGGGAGATACGAGCAGTACTTC. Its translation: CASSLDPSGRYEQYF.

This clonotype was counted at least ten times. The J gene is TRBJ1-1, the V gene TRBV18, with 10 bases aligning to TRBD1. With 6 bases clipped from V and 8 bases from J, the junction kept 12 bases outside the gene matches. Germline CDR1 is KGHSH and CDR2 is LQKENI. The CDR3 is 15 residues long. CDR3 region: CASSRTGTGVREAFF. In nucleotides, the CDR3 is TGTGCCAGCTCGCGAACCGGGACAGGGGTGAGGGAAGCTTTCTTT. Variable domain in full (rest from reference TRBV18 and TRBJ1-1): NAGVMQNPRHLVRRRGQEARLRCSPMKGHSHVYWYRQLPEEGLKFMVYLQKENIIDESGMPKERFSAEFPKEGPSILRIQQVVRGDSAAYFCASSRTGTGVREAFFGQGTRLTVV.

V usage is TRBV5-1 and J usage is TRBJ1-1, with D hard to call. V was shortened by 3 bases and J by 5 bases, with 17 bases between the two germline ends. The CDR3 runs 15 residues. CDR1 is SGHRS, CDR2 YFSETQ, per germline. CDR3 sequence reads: CASSYRGGFSTEAFF. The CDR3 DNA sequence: TGCGCCAGCAGCTATAGAGGAGGGTTCTCGACTGAAGCTTTCTTT.

CDR3 sequence: CASRKGQWNTEAFF. The CDR3, as DNA: TGTGCCAGCAGGAAGGGACAGTGGAACACTGAAGCTTTCTTT. The chain uses TRBV25-1 and TRBJ1-1, with 7 bases lining up with TRBD1. Germline CDR1 reads MGHDK; CDR2 reads SYGVNS. The trim removed 6 bases at V and 1 base at J, leaving 5 bases unmatched. CDR3 size: 14 residues.

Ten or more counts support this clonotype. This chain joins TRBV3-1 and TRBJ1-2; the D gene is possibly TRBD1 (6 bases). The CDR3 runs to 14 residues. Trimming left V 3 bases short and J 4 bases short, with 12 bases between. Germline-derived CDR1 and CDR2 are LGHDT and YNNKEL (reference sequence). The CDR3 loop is CASSQARGGYGYTF. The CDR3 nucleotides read TGTGCCAGCAGCCAGGCCAGGGGAGGCTATGGCTACACCTTC. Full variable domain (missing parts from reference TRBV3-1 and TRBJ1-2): DTAVSQTPKYLVTQMGNDKSIKCEQNLGHDTMYWYKQDSKKFLKIMFSYNNKELIINETVPNRFSPKSPDKAHLNLHINSLELGDSAVYFCASSQARGGYGYTFGSGTRLTVV.

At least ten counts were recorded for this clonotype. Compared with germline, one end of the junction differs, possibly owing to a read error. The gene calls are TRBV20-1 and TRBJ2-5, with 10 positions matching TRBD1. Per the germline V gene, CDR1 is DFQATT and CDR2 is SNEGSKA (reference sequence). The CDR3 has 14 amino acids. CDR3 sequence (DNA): TGCAGTGCAAGAGGAGCGGGACAGGGGGAGACCCAGTACTTC. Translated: CSARGAGQGETQYF.

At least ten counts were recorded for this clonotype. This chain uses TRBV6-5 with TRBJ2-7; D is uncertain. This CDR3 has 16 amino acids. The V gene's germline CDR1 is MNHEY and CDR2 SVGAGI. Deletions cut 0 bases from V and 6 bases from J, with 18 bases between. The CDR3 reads CASSYSLGPAAGEQYF. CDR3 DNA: TGTGCCAGCAGTTACTCGCTCGGACCAGCCGCCGGCGAGCAGTACTTC.

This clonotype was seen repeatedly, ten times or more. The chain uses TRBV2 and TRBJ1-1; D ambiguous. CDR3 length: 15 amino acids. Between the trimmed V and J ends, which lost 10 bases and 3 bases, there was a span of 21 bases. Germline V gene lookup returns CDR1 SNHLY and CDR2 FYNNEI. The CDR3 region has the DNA TGTGCCACCCAGAGACCGAGACGGGAAGACACTGAAGCTTTCTTT. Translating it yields CATQRPRREDTEAFF.

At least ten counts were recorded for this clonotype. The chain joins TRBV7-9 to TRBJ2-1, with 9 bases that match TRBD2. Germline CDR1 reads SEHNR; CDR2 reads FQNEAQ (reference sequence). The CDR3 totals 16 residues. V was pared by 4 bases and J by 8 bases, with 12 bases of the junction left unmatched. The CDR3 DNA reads TGTGCCAGCAGCTGGGGCCGACTAGCGGATCGTGATGAGCAGTTCTTC. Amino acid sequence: CASSWGRLADRDEQFF.

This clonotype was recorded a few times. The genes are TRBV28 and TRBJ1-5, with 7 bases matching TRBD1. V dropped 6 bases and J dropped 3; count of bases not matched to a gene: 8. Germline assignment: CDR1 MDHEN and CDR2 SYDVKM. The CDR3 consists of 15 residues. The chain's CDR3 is CASREPTGSNQPQHF. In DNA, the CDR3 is TGTGCCAGCAGGGAACCGACAGGGTCCAATCAGCCCCAGCATTTT. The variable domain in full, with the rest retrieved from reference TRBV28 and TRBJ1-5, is DVKVTQSSRYLVKRTGEKVFLECVQDMDHENMFWYRQDPGLGLRLIYFSYDVKMKEKGDIPEGYSVSREKKERFSLILESASTNQTSMYLCASREPTGSNQPQHFGDGTRLSIL.

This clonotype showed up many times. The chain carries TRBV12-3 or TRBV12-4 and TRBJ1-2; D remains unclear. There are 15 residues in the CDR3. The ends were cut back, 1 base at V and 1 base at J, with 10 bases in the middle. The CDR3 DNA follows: TGTGCCAGCAGTTTAGTATACACGGGTAACTATGGCTACACCTTC. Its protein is CASSLVYTGNYGYTF.